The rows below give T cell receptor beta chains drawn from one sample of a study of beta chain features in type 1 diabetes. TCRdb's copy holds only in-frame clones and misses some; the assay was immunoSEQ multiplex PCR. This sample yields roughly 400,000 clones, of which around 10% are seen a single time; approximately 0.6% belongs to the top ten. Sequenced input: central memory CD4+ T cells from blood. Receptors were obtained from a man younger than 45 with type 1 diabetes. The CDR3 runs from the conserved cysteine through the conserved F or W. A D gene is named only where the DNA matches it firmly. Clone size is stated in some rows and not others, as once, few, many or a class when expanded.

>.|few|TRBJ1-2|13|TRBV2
TGTGCCAGCAGACAGGACGGTTACTATGGCTACACCTTC
CASRQDGYYGYTF
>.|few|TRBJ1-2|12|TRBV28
TGTGCCAGCAGACACAGGTACTATGGCTACACCTTC
CASRHRYYGYTF
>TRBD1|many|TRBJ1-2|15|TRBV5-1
TGCGCCAGCAGGACGGATGCGGGACAGGGCTATGGCTACACCTTC
CASRTDAGQGYGYTF
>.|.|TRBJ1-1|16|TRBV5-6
TGTGCCAGCAGCCTGGGACACGCAGAAGACACTAGTGAAGCTTTCTTT
CASSLGHAEDTSEAFF
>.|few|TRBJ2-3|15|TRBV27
TGTGCCAGCAGTTTACGGGAGCTCTTCACAGATACGCAGTATTTT
CASSLRELFTDTQYF
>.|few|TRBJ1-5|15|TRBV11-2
TGTGCCAGCAGCTTAGATGGGCAGGTCCGCCAGCCCCAGCATTTT
CASSLDGQVRQPQHF
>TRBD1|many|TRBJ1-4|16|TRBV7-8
TGTGCCAGCAGCTTACAGGGGGCTCTGGCTAATGAAAAACTGTTTTTT
CASSLQGALANEKLFF
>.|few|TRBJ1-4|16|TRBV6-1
TGTGCCAGCAGTGAATTTTTGGGATCCGGTAATGAAAAACTGTTTTTT
CASSEFLGSGNEKLFF
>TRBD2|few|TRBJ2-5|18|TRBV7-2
TGTGCCAGCAGCTTAGTAGGCGCGGGAGTTAACGGGCAAGAGACCCAGTACTTC
CASSLVGAGVNGQETQYF
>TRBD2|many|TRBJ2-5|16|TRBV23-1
TGCGCCAGCAGCCAGGGACTAGCGGGAGGGGGAGAGACCCAGTACTTC
CASSQGLAGGGETQYF
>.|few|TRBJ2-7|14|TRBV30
TGTGCCTGGCGTAGGGGGGCCCAGTCCTACGAGCAGTACTTC
CAWRRGAQSYEQYF
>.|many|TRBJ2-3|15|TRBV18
TGTGCCAGCTCACCACAGTGGGGATCCCAAGATACGCAGTATTTT
CASSPQWGSQDTQYF
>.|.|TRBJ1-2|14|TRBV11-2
TGTGCCAGCAGCTTAGTACGGGCAGTCGATGGCTACACCTTC
CASSLVRAVDGYTF
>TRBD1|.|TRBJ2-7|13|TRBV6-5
TGTGCCAGCAGTTCGCGGGACAGGGCCGAGCAGTACTTC
CASSSRDRAEQYF
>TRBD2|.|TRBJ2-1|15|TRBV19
TGTGCCAGCAGACGGCCGAGCGGGAGTAGGATTGAGCAGTTCTTC
CASRRPSGSRIEQFF
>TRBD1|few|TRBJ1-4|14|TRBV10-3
TGTGCCAGCAGTTTACAGGGGGTGGGTGAAAAACTGTTTTTT
CASSLQGVGEKLFF
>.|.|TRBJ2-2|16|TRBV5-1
TGCGCCAGCAGCTTGCTCCGGGAGACGAACACCGGGGAGCTGTTTTTT
CASSLLRETNTGELFF
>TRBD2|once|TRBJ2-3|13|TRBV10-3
TGTGCCAGCAGTCTAGCGGCCACAGATACGCAGTATTTT
CASSLAATDTQYF
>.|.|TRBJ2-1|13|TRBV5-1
TGCGCCAGCAGCACGGACACCAGGAATGAGCAGTTCTTC
CASSTDTRNEQFF
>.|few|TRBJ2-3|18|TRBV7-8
TGTGCCAGCAGCTTAGGCCCCTATGGAGTCAGCATCACAGATACGCAGTATTTT
CASSLGPYGVSITDTQYF
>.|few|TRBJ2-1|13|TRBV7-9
TGTGCCAGCAGCTTAGCGGCCAACAATGAGCAGTTCTTC
CASSLAANNEQFF
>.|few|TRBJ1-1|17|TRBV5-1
TGCGCCAGCAGCTTCACGACTTCGACAGGTACCAACACTGAAGCTTTCTTT
CASSFTTSTGTNTEAFF
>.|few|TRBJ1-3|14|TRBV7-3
TGTGCCAGCAGCTTAACCGGGGGTGGAAACACCATATATTTT
CASSLTGGGNTIYF
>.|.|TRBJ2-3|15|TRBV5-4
TGTGCCAGCAGCTTCGACTTATCGGCAACAGATACGCAGTATTTT
CASSFDLSATDTQYF
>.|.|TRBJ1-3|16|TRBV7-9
TGTGCCAGCAGGACCCTAAGGGATAGACTTGGAAACACCATATATTTT
CASRTLRDRLGNTIYF
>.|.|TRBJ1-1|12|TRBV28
TGTGCCAGCAGTTTGGCTAGGGTTGAAGCTTTCTTT
CASSLARVEAFF
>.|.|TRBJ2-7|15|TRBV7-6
TGTGCCAGCACCCTAAAGGCCGACACCTACTACGAGCAGTACTTC
CASTLKADTYYEQYF
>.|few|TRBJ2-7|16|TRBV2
TGTGCCAGCAGTGTTCCAAGGGCAGGCCAAACCTACGAGCAGTACTTC
CASSVPRAGQTYEQYF
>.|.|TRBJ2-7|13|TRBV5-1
TGCGCCAGCAGCTTGGTGGCGCCCTACGAGCAGTACTTC
CASSLVAPYEQYF
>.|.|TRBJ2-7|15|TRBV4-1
TGCGCCAGCAGCCAACCCGGGACCGTAGCCTACGAGCAGTACTTC
CASSQPGTVAYEQYF
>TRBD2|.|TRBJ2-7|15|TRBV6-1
TGTGCCAGCAGATCACTAGCGGTTAGCTCCTACGAGCAGTACTTC
CASRSLAVSSYEQYF
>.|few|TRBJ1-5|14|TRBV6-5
TGTGCCAGCAGTGTCTCGTCCGGGGCTCAGCCCCAGCATTTT
CASSVSSGAQPQHF
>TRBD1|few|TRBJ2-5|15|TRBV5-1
TGCGCCAGCAGCTACGGACAGGGGGCAACGGAGACCCAGTACTTC
CASSYGQGATETQYF
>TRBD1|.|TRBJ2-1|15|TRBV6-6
TGTGCCAGCAGACCAAAGTCGGGACAGAACAATGAGCAGTTCTTC
CASRPKSGQNNEQFF
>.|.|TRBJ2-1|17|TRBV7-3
TGTGCCAGCAACAGCGGACGCGGACGGACCCCAACAAATGAGCAGTTCTTC
CASNSGRGRTPTNEQFF